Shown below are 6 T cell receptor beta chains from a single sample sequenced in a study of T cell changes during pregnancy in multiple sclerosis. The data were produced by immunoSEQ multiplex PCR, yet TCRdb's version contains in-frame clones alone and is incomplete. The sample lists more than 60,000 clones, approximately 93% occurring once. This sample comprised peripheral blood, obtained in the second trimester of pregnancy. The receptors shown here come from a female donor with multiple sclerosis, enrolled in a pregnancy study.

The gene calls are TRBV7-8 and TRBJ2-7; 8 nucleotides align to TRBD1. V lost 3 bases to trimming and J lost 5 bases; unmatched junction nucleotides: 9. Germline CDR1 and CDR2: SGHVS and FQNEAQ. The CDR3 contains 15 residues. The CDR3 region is CASSLVQGANHEQYF. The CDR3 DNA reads TGTGCCAGCAGCTTGGTTCAGGGGGCGAACCACGAGCAGTACTTC.

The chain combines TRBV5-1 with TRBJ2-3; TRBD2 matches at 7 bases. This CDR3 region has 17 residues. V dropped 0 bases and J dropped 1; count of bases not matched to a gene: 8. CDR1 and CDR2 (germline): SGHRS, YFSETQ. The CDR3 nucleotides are TGCGCCAGCAGCTTGGCCGCGGCGGGAGAAGGCACAGATACGCAGTATTTT. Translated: CASSLAAAGEGTDTQYF.

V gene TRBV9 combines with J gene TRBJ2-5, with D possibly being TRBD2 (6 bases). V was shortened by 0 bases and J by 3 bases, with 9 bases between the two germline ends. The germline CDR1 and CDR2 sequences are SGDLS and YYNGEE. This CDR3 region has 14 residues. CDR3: CASSVGGVKETQYF. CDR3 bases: TGTGCCAGCAGCGTAGGGGGGGTTAAAGAGACCCAGTACTTC.

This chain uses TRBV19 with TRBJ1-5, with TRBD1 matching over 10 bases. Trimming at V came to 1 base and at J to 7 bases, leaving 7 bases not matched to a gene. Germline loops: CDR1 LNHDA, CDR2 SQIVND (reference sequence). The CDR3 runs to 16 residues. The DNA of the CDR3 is TGTGCCAGTAGTATAGCGGCGACAGGGGGCTCGCAGCCCCAGCATTTT. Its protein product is CASSIAATGGSQPQHF.

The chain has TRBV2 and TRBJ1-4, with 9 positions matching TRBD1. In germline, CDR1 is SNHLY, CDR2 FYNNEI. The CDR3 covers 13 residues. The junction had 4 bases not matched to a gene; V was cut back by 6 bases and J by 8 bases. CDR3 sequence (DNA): TGTGCCAGCAGACCACAGGGGGCAGAAAAACTGTTTTTT. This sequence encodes CASRPQGAEKLFF.

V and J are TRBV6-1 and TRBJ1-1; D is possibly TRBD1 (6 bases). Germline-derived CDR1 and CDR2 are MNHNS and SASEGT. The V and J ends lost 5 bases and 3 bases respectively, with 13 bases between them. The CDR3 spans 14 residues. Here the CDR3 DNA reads TGTGCCAGCAGTCGGACAGTGGAGGACACTGAAGCTTTCTTT. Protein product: CASSRTVEDTEAFF.